This T cell receptor (beta chain) was identified during a study of cytomegalovirus exposure and HLA in healthy donors. Overall study findings and caveats: Follow-up analysis later connected one missense variant in DCLRE1C with trimming of TCR beta V- and J-genes. Several of the most significant clusters were apparently associated with common viral pathogens in a later analysis. The authors enumerated 150 to 200 TCR beta chains as linked to cytomegalovirus.

About this clone: The antigen remains undetermined.

Use of 60 Vbeta and 13 Jbeta primers characterized the PCR. Assay used: immunoSEQ multiplex PCR; TCRdb lists only in-frame clones, some missing. Of about 200,000 clones in the sample, around nine tenths were seen once. This CDR3 region has 16 residues. Deletions cut 4 bases from V and 0 bases from J, with 12 bases between. CDR1 is SNHLY, CDR2 FYNNEI, per germline. Sample: PBMCs. The V gene is TRBV2, the J gene TRBJ2-2, with a possible D match to TRBD2 (6 bases). This TCR came from a woman aged 25-40 years in good health and CMV-seronegative. The CDR3 DNA is TGTGCCAGCAGTGTTGGGAGGATCGCGAACACCGGGGAGCTGTTTTTT. This gives the protein CASSVGRIANTGELFF.